This section outlines one T cell receptor (beta chain) sequence together with its context. These data belong to a study of blood T cell repertoires in COVID-19. Overall study context: The samples span acute and convalescent COVID-19 from the United States, Italy and Spain. PBMCs, B-cell-depleted T cells, or T cells were the source of the cDNA or gDNA that made up the material.

As processed by the authors: Amplification with reference gene primers provided the estimates of nucleated cell counts. Libraries were prepared by immunoSEQ multiplex PCR; TCRdb keeps only in-frame clonotypes and omits some of them. V and J calls and clone size are copied from that table; D and trimming were computed from the DNA. Of 130,000 to 150,000 clones in the sample, approximately 84% were seen once. V lost 0 bases to trimming and J lost 8 bases; unmatched junction nucleotides: 8. CDR1 is SGHVS, CDR2 FNYEAQ, per germline. This CDR3 is built from 16 residues. Specimen: peripheral blood. This clonotype originated in a woman of 80 years or more in a cohort sampled during active or convalescent COVID-19. The chain uses TRBV7-6 and TRBJ2-2; TRBD2 agrees at 8 bases. This chain's CDR3 is CASSLAPAGGGGELFF. In nucleotides, the CDR3 is TGTGCCAGCAGCTTAGCCCCCGCGGGGGGTGGTGGGGAGCTGTTTTTT.